A selection of T cell receptor beta chains follows, all from one sample in a study of human T cells and chemical hapten exposure. MiXCR, applied by TCRdb to the RACE reads, yields one record per CDR3 protein. The repertoire holds about 51,000 distinct CDR3 sequences, 9.4% seen once, with 11% to 15% in the top ten. The source material was whole blood, sampled in connection with sensitization to the hapten diphenylcyclopropenone (DPC). The source is a woman aged 40 to 50 with alopecia areata. Some clones in this sample may be carry-over from other donors' samples. Each CDR3 is given with its conserved first and last residue. The D gene is left open where the match is weak.

d_call | cdr3_length | j_call | v_call | cdr3_aa
TRBD1 | 15 | TRBJ2-5 | TRBV12-3/TRBV12-4 | CASSRDRGLGETQYF
TRBD1 | 16 | TRBJ1-6 | TRBV15 | CATSRDDRGYNSPLHF
TRBD1 | 15 | TRBJ1-1 | TRBV7-2 | CASSSQGQGNTEAFF
NA | 15 | TRBJ1-4 | TRBV5-1 | CASSGSGARDEKLFF
TRBD1 | 15 | TRBJ2-5 | TRBV7-2 | CASSLDPGGPETQYF
NA | 13 | TRBJ1-5 | TRBV12-3/TRBV12-4 | CASSLFGNQPQHF
TRBD1 | 13 | TRBJ1-4 | TRBV6-1 | CASRGTGRGKLFF
NA | 13 | TRBJ2-5 | TRBV5-4 | CASSFRGVETQYF
TRBD2 | 21 | TRBJ2-2 | TRBV6-2/TRBV6-3 | CASSYSRARYSGGPGTGELFF
TRBD1 | 13 | TRBJ1-5 | TRBV12-3/TRBV12-4 | CASSGQGPQPQHF
NA | 13 | TRBJ2-1 | TRBV9 | CASSVDSYNEQFF
NA | 13 | TRBJ2-3 | TRBV29-1 | CSVERQSANTQYF
TRBD2 | 16 | TRBJ2-5 | TRBV28 | CASTTLGASGGARQYF
NA | 15 | TRBJ2-3 | TRBV7-2 | CASSLVGGSTDTQYF
TRBD1 | 15 | TRBJ1-6 | TRBV7-2 | CASSSSGGEYSPLHF
NA | 13 | TRBJ1-2 | TRBV28 | CASRRGGYYGYTF
TRBD2 | 15 | TRBJ2-5 | TRBV7-2 | CASSSLAGGGETQYF
NA | 13 | TRBJ2-7 | TRBV9 | CASSVSGFHEQYF
TRBD2 | 15 | TRBJ2-2 | TRBV28 | CASSFAGLTTGELFF
NA | 13 | TRBJ2-7 | TRBV28 | CASSPSSGPEQYF
TRBD1 | 14 | TRBJ2-5 | TRBV7-6 | CASSLVTGEETQYF
NA | 15 | TRBJ2-1 | TRBV7-3 | CASSLNPATFDEQFF
NA | 12 | TRBJ1-1 | TRBV6-6 | CASSYQNTEAFF
NA | 13 | TRBJ2-2 | TRBV24-1 | CATSPGDTGELFF
NA | 13 | TRBJ1-1 | TRBV5-4 | CASSSRQAQEAFF
NA | 14 | TRBJ1-1 | TRBV4-3 | CASSQERGVTEAFF
NA | 18 | TRBJ2-2 | TRBV7-3 | CASSSHFQASSNTGELFF
NA | 14 | TRBJ1-1 | TRBV28 | CASSLGQQAGEAFF
TRBD1 | 15 | TRBJ1-2 | TRBV27 | CASSTGGSPLYGYTF
TRBD1 | 14 | TRBJ2-7 | TRBV6-5 | CASSRDRGYYEQYF
NA | 11 | TRBJ2-7 | TRBV18 | CASSPDYEQYF
NA | 14 | TRBJ2-5 | TRBV7-7 | CASSNFQGQETQYF
TRBD1 | 16 | TRBJ2-3 | TRBV6-1 | CASSERGTGDIDTQYF
NA | 11 | TRBJ2-5 | TRBV5-1 | CASSWQETQYF
NA | 15 | TRBJ1-1 | TRBV20-1 | CSARRQVSSRTEAFF
NA | 13 | TRBJ1-5 | TRBV20-1 | CSANRHSNQPQHF
NA | 12 | TRBJ2-1 | TRBV6-5 | CASSYQGGEQFF
NA | 15 | TRBJ2-3 | TRBV12-3/TRBV12-4 | CASSLQASPTDTQYF
NA | 15 | TRBJ1-6 | TRBV6-2/TRBV6-3 | CASSYTSEGTSPLHF
NA | 12 | TRBJ1-2 | TRBV4-1 | CASSQVLGALHF
TRBD1 | 16 | TRBJ1-5 | TRBV6-1 | CASSAKDRGLTKPQHF
NA | 17 | TRBJ2-3 | TRBV7-8 | CASSSPRGLRATDTQYF
NA | 14 | TRBJ1-2 | TRBV6-5 | CASSYSKPGGGYTF
NA | 17 | TRBJ1-4 | TRBV30 | CAWSRGGGGRTNEKLFF
NA | 15 | TRBJ2-6 | TRBV7-9 | CASSFGSSGANVLTF
TRBD1 | 13 | TRBJ1-1 | TRBV29-1 | CSFRDRGDTEAFF
TRBD2 | 16 | TRBJ2-5 | TRBV7-8 | CASRRLAGSLRETQYF
TRBD1 | 14 | TRBJ2-3 | TRBV7-9 | CASSFGQGGDTQYF
NA | 17 | TRBJ1-3 | TRBV6-1 | CASSEGTLQSSGNTIYF
NA | 13 | TRBJ2-1 | TRBV6-2/TRBV6-3 | CASSKTVTNEQFF
NA | 13 | TRBJ2-7 | TRBV12-3/TRBV12-4 | CASSLRDSYEQYF
TRBD2 | 14 | TRBJ2-3 | TRBV7-2 | CASSGRGGYDTQYF
NA | 14 | TRBJ1-4 | TRBV5-1 | CASSLVANNEKLFF
NA | 15 | TRBJ1-4 | TRBV2 | CASSEMGKTNEKLFF
NA | 11 | TRBJ2-7 | TRBV25-1 | CASAKDSQQYF
NA | 12 | TRBJ2-1 | TRBV6-2/TRBV6-3 | CASIGGRDEQFF
NA | 12 | TRBJ2-4 | TRBV5-5 | CASSTEGDIQYF
TRBD2 | 17 | TRBJ2-2 | TRBV2 | CASTRAGVNTNTGELFF
NA | 14 | TRBJ2-5 | TRBV4-3 | CASSPGPWGETQYF
NA | 12 | TRBJ1-1 | TRBV30 | CAWAEGWAEAFF